Each of the 31 T cell receptor beta chains below was sequenced from the same sample in a study of response to subunit inactivated influenza vaccine (dated by TCRdb to 2017 to 2018). Preparation of the library involved RT-PCR. These reads were obtained on an Illumina HiSeq 2500. TCRdb reanalyzed the raw reads on its own, using fastp at Q25 for trimming and MiXCR for clone calling, and kept in-frame beta chains. One record per CDR3 amino acid sequence lists the most common genes and DNA. The sample data list roughly 570,000 distinct CDR3 sequences, and 14% of these were observed just once. Around 10% of the sample belongs to the ten largest clones. The starting material was PBMCs from blood, obtained approximately 12 days after vaccination. These receptors came from a man over 45 who received an inactivated influenza vaccine. Donor details come from another sample of the same person, matched by shared clones.

This clonotype was seen more than once but under ten times. The junction departs from the called germline gene at one end, perhaps through a read error. The rearrangement uses TRBV6-2 or TRBV6-3 and TRBJ2-1; 7 bases line up with TRBD1. The CDR3 extends over 12 amino acids. CDR1 is MNHEY and CDR2 is SVGEGT in the germline V gene. The CDR3 sequence: CASSYWGTELFF. CDR3 coding DNA: TGTGCCAGCAGTTACTGGGGGACAGAGCTGTTCTTC.

There are a few counts of this clonotype. V and J are TRBV12-3 or TRBV12-4 and TRBJ2-7, with a possible D match to TRBD2 (5 bases). The CDR3 loop spans 17 amino acids. V was pared by 2 bases and J by 0 bases, with 17 bases between. The CDR3 loop is CASSLMEVRDHSYEQYF. Written as DNA, the CDR3 is TGTGCCAGCAGTTTAATGGAGGTCAGAGATCACTCCTACGAGCAGTACTTC.

This clonotype was detected only a few times. V is TRBV13 and J is TRBJ2-7; 7 bases are a match to TRBD1. V was pared by 3 bases and J by 5 bases, with 7 bases of the junction left unmatched. CDR3 length equals 14 residues. The germline CDR1 and CDR2 sequences are PRHDT and FYEKMQ (reference sequence). Here the CDR3 DNA reads TGTGCCAGCAGCTTGAACAGGGGAAACAACGAGCAGTACTTC. Translated, it gives CASSLNRGNNEQYF.

The chain has TRBV25-1 and TRBJ2-5; D is perhaps TRBD1 or TRBD2 (5 bases each). Germline CDR1 reads MGHDK; CDR2 reads SYGVNS. V was pared by 10 bases and J by 5 bases, with 17 bases between. The CDR3 totals 13 residues. This CDR3 is CAMSPGLEETQYF. The CDR3 coding sequence is TGTGCCATGAGCCCGGGGCTAGAGGAGACCCAGTACTTC.

The chain couples TRBV20-1 to TRBJ1-4, with D tentatively TRBD1 (6 bases). V lost 0 bases and J lost 4, with 9 bases in between. CDR3 length equals 14 residues. Germline CDR1 reads DFQATT; CDR2 reads SNEGSKA (reference sequence). The CDR3 spells CSARDNRVNEKLFF. In DNA form, the CDR3 reads TGCAGTGCTAGAGATAACAGGGTTAATGAAAAACTGTTTTTT.

V gene TRBV7-6 combines with J gene TRBJ2-5, with D tentatively TRBD2 (6 bases). Germline-derived CDR1 and CDR2 are SGHVS and FNYEAQ. With 4 bases removed from V and 1 base from J, the gap between germline ends came to 13 bases. CDR3 length: 15 amino acids. CDR3 region: CASSSIPGLQETQYF. CDR3 in DNA: TGTGCCAGCAGCTCGATCCCGGGACTCCAAGAGACCCAGTACTTC.

The rearrangement uses TRBV20-1 and TRBJ1-4, with a weak D call TRBD1 (6 bases). CDR1 is DFQATT and CDR2 is SNEGSKA in the germline V gene (reference sequence). V lost 5 bases and J lost 6, with 16 bases in between. This CDR3 region has 14 residues. The CDR3 region has the DNA TGCAGTGCTGCTATAACAGGGCAGGATGAAAAACTGTTTTTT. It specifies CSAAITGQDEKLFF.

This clonotype was recorded a few times. The CDR3 is CSVDLLSSGNTIYF. CDR3 DNA: TGCAGCGTTGATTTGCTGAGCTCTGGAAACACCATATATTTT. This sequence joins TRBV29-1 and TRBJ1-3; D remains unclear. V gave up 3 bases and J gave up 0 bases, with 9 bases separating them. This CDR3 is 14 amino acids long. In germline, CDR1 is SQVTM, CDR2 ANQGSEA.

V gene TRBV12-3 or TRBV12-4 combines with J gene TRBJ2-2; D may match TRBD1 or TRBD2 (5 bases each). This CDR3 has 15 residues. V was clipped by 1 base and J by 1 base, with 7 bases between them. The CDR3 reads CASSLGGRNTGELFF. DNA of the CDR3: TGTGCCAGCAGTTTAGGGGGGAGGAACACCGGGGAGCTGTTTTTT.

The chain joins TRBV7-2 to TRBJ2-3; D remains ambiguous. Trimming cost V 6 bases and J 7 bases, with 8 bases left between them. This CDR3 is built from 11 residues. The germline V gene has CDR1 SGHTA and CDR2 FQGNSA. CDR3 protein: CASSTPYTQYF. CDR3 nucleotide sequence: TGTGCCAGCAGTACCCCATATACGCAGTATTTT. The full variable domain, its missing parts supplied by reference TRBV7-2 and TRBJ2-3, is GAGVSQSPSNKVTEKGKDVELRCDPISGHTALYWYRQSLGQGLEFLIYFQGNSAPDKSGLPSDRFSAERTGGSVSTLTIQRTQQEDSAVYLCASSTPYTQYFGPGTRLTVL.

This clonotype was seen ten or more times. V gene TRBV6-1 combines with J gene TRBJ2-6; 8 nucleotides agree with TRBD1. CDR3 length: 18 residues. In germline, CDR1 is MNHNS, CDR2 SASEGT. Losses at the gene ends were 7 bases for V and 0 bases for J; bases not matched to a gene: 11. In DNA form, the CDR3 reads TGTGCCAGCAAACCGGGTCAGGGGGCCACCTCTGGGGCCAACGTCCTGACTTTC. Encoded protein: CASKPGQGATSGANVLTF.

This clonotype was observed many times. This chain links TRBV5-1 with TRBJ2-7; 10 bases fit TRBD1. The length of the CDR3 is 15 residues. Germline values: CDR1 SGHRS, CDR2 YFSETQ. The ends lost 1 base at V and 3 bases at J; junction bases unmatched: 4. For the CDR3, the DNA is TGCGCCAGCAGCTTGAGCGGGACAGGGGACTACGAGCAGTACTTC. This gives the protein CASSLSGTGDYEQYF.

The CDR3 DNA is TGCAGCGTTGAACTAGCGGGAGTGGAACCGCAAGAGACCCAGTACTTC. Protein: CSVELAGVEPQETQYF. J is TRBJ2-5 and V is TRBV29-1, with 10 bases lining up with TRBD2. This CDR3 comprises 16 residues. J lost 2 bases, V lost 2 bases, and 8 bases had no gene match. Germline V gene lookup returns CDR1 SQVTM and CDR2 ANQGSEA.

The chain recombines TRBV28 with TRBJ2-2; 11 positions match TRBD1. Trimming cost V 7 bases and J 4 bases; bases outside gene matches: 5. Germline V gives CDR1 MDHEN, CDR2 SYDVKM. There are 15 residues in the CDR3. CDR3 amino acids: CASKTGTGGTGELFF. The DNA of the CDR3 is TGTGCCAGCAAAACCGGGACAGGGGGCACCGGGGAGCTGTTTTTT.

The chain has TRBV4-3 and TRBJ2-1; 9 bases line up with TRBD2. The CDR3 loop spans 15 amino acids. Looked up from germline, CDR1 is LGHNA and CDR2 is YSLEER. The junction had 7 bases not matched to a gene; V was cut back by 1 base and J by 9 bases. The CDR3 nucleotides are TGCGCCAGCAGCCAAGTGGTAGCGGGAGTAAGTGAGCAGTTCTTC. The encoded protein is CASSQVVAGVSEQFF.

The chain couples TRBV4-1 to TRBJ2-3; possibly TRBD1 for D (5 bases). Germline-derived CDR1 and CDR2 are MGHRA and YSYEKL. The CDR3 is 15 amino acids. Trimming pared 3 bases from V and 3 bases from J, leaving 13 bases between. The CDR3 spells CASSHSPTETDTQYF. As DNA, the CDR3 is TGCGCCAGCAGCCACTCCCCGACAGAAACAGATACGCAGTATTTT.

This clonotype was seen only once. A much larger clonotype is one base distant, so this may be a read error. The V gene is TRBV20-1, the J gene TRBJ2-4; D is possibly TRBD1 (5 bases). Germline CDR1 DFQATT, CDR2 SNEGSKA (reference sequence). The CDR3 is 16 residues long. The CDR3 sequence: CSGRDRRTLAKNIQYF. In DNA form, the CDR3 reads TGCAGTGGTAGAGACAGAAGGACCCTAGCCAAAAACATTCAGTACTTC.

The CDR3 sequence: CASSFGGYDQPQHF. The CDR3 DNA reads TGTGCCAGCAGTTTTGGGGGGTATGACCAGCCCCAGCATTTT. The rearrangement uses TRBV12-3 or TRBV12-4 and TRBJ1-5; D possibly corresponds to TRBD1 (5 bases). The CDR3 spans 14 residues. V was cut by 3 bases and J by 7 bases, with 13 bases left in between.

The chain combines TRBV29-1 with TRBJ2-2, with TRBD2 matching 7 bases. Germline V gives CDR1 SQVTM, CDR2 ANQGSEA. The CDR3 sequence is 15 residues long. V was clipped by 6 bases and J by 5 bases; unmatched bases: 12. The CDR3 coding sequence is TGCAGCGTGAACCGGGCCTCAGCGGGGACCGGGGAGCTGTTTTTT. Protein sequence: CSVNRASAGTGELFF.

The chain couples TRBV28 to TRBJ2-5; the D call may be TRBD1 or TRBD2 (6 bases each). The CDR3 spans 14 residues. The germline V gene has CDR1 MDHEN and CDR2 SYDVKM. V dropped 5 bases and J dropped 5 bases, with 15 bases sitting between them. For the CDR3, the DNA is TGTGCCAGCAGTCATCCCGGGGGCGCGGAGACCCAGTACTTC. Encoded protein: CASSHPGGAETQYF. Variable domain in full (rest from reference TRBV28 and TRBJ2-5): DVKVTQSSRYLVKRTGEKVFLECVQDMDHENMFWYRQDPGLGLRLIYFSYDVKMKEKGDIPEGYSVSREKKERFSLILESASTNQTSMYLCASSHPGGAETQYFGPGTRLLVL.

This clonotype was observed many times. This rearrangement joins TRBV9 to TRBJ2-1, with a possible D match to TRBD1 (6 bases). The CDR3 sequence is 17 residues long. In germline, CDR1 is SGDLS, CDR2 YYNGEE. The V gene lost 1 base and the J gene lost 4 bases, with 18 bases spanning the gap. The CDR3 region has the DNA TGTGCCAGCAGCGTACAAACAACAGGGTCCAGTTACAATGAGCAGTTCTTC. It encodes CASSVQTTGSSYNEQFF.

The chain is built from TRBV6-1 and TRBJ2-2, with unresolved D. Germline V gene sequence: CDR1 MNHNS, CDR2 SASEGT. V lost 10 bases to trimming and J lost 3 bases, with 12 bases between them. This CDR3 spans 13 amino acids. The CDR3, as DNA: TGTGCCACCCCGGGCAGTTACACCGGGGAGCTGTTTTTT. This translates into CATPGSYTGELFF.

Only a few counts were recorded for this clonotype. V is TRBV15 and J is TRBJ2-1, with D possibly being TRBD1 (5 bases). The CDR3 runs 13 residues. Trimming left V 1 base short and J 9 bases short, with 10 bases between. CDR1 and CDR2 (germline): LNHNV, YYDKDF (reference sequence). As DNA, the CDR3 is TGTGCCACCAGCAGAGTGGACACCTTTGAGCAGTTCTTC. It specifies CATSRVDTFEQFF.

This clonotype has more than one count but fewer than ten. One base away lies a much larger clone, so this may be a sequencing read error. J is TRBJ1-2 and V is TRBV12-3 or TRBV12-4; TRBD1 is a possible D gene (5 bases). With 3 bases removed from V and 0 bases from J, the gap between germline ends came to 8 bases. This CDR3 contains 14 residues. CDR3 nucleotide sequence: TGTGCCAGCAGTTTTCAGGGATCTAACTATGGCTACACCTTC. Translating it yields CASSFQGSNYGYTF.

This clonotype turned up a few times. The rearrangement joins TRBV11-1 to TRBJ2-7; 15 nucleotides line up with TRBD2. CDR1 SGHAT and CDR2 FQDESV come from the germline V gene (reference sequence). V lost 5 bases, J lost 0 bases, and 8 bases stayed unmatched. CDR3 size: 18 residues. The CDR3 DNA reads as TGTGCCAGCAGCCACCACGGACTAGCGGGAGGGAGCTCCTACGAGCAGTACTTC. Residues: CASSHHGLAGGSSYEQYF.

This clonotype was counted only a few times. This sequence joins TRBV6-1 and TRBJ2-7; D could derive from TRBD1 or TRBD2 (6 bases each). The CDR3 loop spans 14 amino acids. Germline V CDR1 and CDR2: MNHNS, SASEGT. Trimming removed 8 bases from V and 1 base from J, with 15 bases in between. In DNA, the CDR3 is TGTGCCAGCGGATTCCGCGGGACATCCTACGAGCAGTACTTC. Translating gives CASGFRGTSYEQYF.

This clonotype was counted only a few times. This rearrangement joins TRBV9 to TRBJ1-3; weak D call: TRBD1 (6 bases). The germline gives CDR1 SGDLS, CDR2 YYNGEE. V was clipped by 4 bases and J by 2 bases, with 13 bases between them. CDR3 size: 15 residues. The chain's CDR3 is CASSPTGAPGNTIYF. CDR3 DNA sequence: TGTGCCAGCAGCCCGACGGGGGCACCTGGAAACACCATATATTTT. The variable domain in full, completed from reference TRBV9 and TRBJ1-3, reads DSGVTQTPKHLITATGQRVTLRCSPRSGDLSVYWYQQSLDQGLQFLIQYYNGEERAKGNILERFSAQQFPDLHSELNLSSLELGDSALYFCASSPTGAPGNTIYFGEGSWLTVV.

This clonotype was recorded a few times. V usage is TRBV28 and J usage is TRBJ2-6, with a possible D match to TRBD2 (6 bases). The V gene lost 3 bases and the J gene lost 1 base, with 13 bases spanning the gap. There are 17 residues in the CDR3. The germline V gene has CDR1 MDHEN and CDR2 SYDVKM. DNA for the CDR3: TGTGCCAGCAGTTTTGGAGGGGTTCTTTCTGGGGCCAACGTCCTGACTTTC. It translates to CASSFGGVLSGANVLTF.

This clonotype came up a few times. The CDR3 spells CASSWFEVGRGTGELFF. CDR3 in DNA: TGTGCCAGCAGCTGGTTCGAGGTCGGGAGAGGGACCGGGGAGCTGTTTTTT. V usage is TRBV11-2 and J usage is TRBJ2-2, with D possibly being TRBD2 (6 bases). CDR3 length equals 17 residues. Germline values: CDR1 SGHAT, CDR2 FQNNGV. Trimming cost V 4 bases and J 5 bases, with 20 bases left between them.

The rearrangement links TRBV27 to TRBJ1-6, with D unclear. Trimming pared 4 bases from V and 10 bases from J, leaving 14 bases between. The V gene's germline CDR1 is MNHEY and CDR2 SMNVEV (reference sequence). The CDR3 has 14 amino acids. CDR3 amino acids: CASSWEGRYSPLHF. CDR3 nucleotide sequence: TGTGCCAGCAGTTGGGAGGGCAGGTACTCACCCCTCCACTTT.

On this clonotype: One end of the junction varies from germline; a read error may be responsible. The chain links TRBV3-1 to TRBJ1-1, with D perhaps TRBD1 (6 bases). Germline assignment: CDR1 LGHDT and CDR2 YNNKEL (reference sequence). CDR3 length: 12 amino acids. The CDR3 DNA reads as TGTGCCAGCAGCCAAGATCCGGGGGCTCATAACTTT. Its protein product is CASSQDPGAHNF.